This TCR beta chain was identified in a study of cytomegalovirus exposure and HLA in healthy donors. Study outcomes and limitations: In a later analysis, specific HLA alleles were associated with approximately 16,000 TCR beta sequences at a 0.05 false discovery rate. In a later analysis, an Asian-associated ancestry cluster reportedly showed fewer N-insertions than the approximately 660-donor mean.

Germline CDR1 MNHNY, CDR2 SVGAGI (reference sequence). CDR3 size: 16 residues. The V gene lost 0 bases and the J gene lost 4 bases, with 13 bases spanning the gap. With regard to this clone: Antigen: not known.

The PCR had 60 Vbeta and 13 Jbeta primers. Libraries were prepared by immunoSEQ multiplex PCR; TCRdb keeps only in-frame clonotypes and omits some of them. The data show around 110,000 clones, with about four fifths seen just once and around 4.3% held by the top ten. V usage is TRBV6-6 and J usage is TRBJ1-5; D is uncertain. The specimen sequenced was PBMCs. This TCR was recovered from a man aged 25-40 years in good health and CMV-seropositive. For the CDR3, the DNA is TGTGCCAGCAGTTACTCTATTCGTAGATATAATCAGCCCCAGCATTTT. As protein: CASSYSIRRYNQPQHF.